Each of the 26 T cell receptor beta chains below was sequenced from the same sample in a study of T-cell reconstitution after alpha-beta-depleted transplantation in children. As it was prepared, the TCRbeta library received unique molecular identifiers. TCRdb re-derived calls from the PCR reads in MiXCR, one entry per CDR3 protein. The repertoire includes approximately 350,000 distinct CDR3 sequences, about an eighth of them detected once, and approximately 4.3% sits in the top ten. The sequencing used PBMCs, collected from the stem cell graft. The receptors were gathered from a human donor who donated a stem cell graft to a child with Fanconi anemia.

This chain uses TRBV20-1 with TRBJ1-2, with no clear D. Trimming took off 1 base at V and 6 bases at J, with 21 bases between the two ends. The CDR3 length is 16 residues. Germline V gives CDR1 DFQATT, CDR2 SNEGSKA (reference sequence). CDR3 in DNA: TGCAGTGCTAGAGTACGACCGGGTCGTTATTCTGATGGCTACACCTTC. Amino acid sequence: CSARVRPGRYSDGYTF.

Ten or more counts support this clonotype. The rearrangement joins TRBV12-3 or TRBV12-4 to TRBJ2-2; D is unresolved. V lost 0 bases and J lost 7, with 6 bases in between. The CDR3 is 13 amino acids. Here the CDR3 reads CASSLAPFGELFF. CDR3 DNA sequence: TGTGCCAGCAGTTTAGCTCCCTTCGGGGAGCTGTTTTTT.

This clonotype has more than one count but fewer than ten. The chain couples TRBV12-3 or TRBV12-4 to TRBJ1-5; D gene ambiguous. Trimming cost V 5 bases and J 7 bases, with 12 bases left between them. CDR3 length: 13 amino acids. This CDR3 reads CASSKDEAQPQHF. CDR3 DNA: TGTGCCAGCAGTAAGGACGAAGCCCAGCCCCAGCATTTT.

The chain has TRBV4-2 and TRBJ1-1, with D unresolved. Germline values: CDR1 LGHNA, CDR2 YNFKEQ. Trimming stripped 8 bases from V and 3 bases from J, with 10 bases between. The CDR3 covers 12 residues. In DNA form, the CDR3 reads TGTGCCAGCCAATCGCCGTACACTGAAGCTTTCTTT. Translated, it gives CASQSPYTEAFF.

The sample holds a few counts of this clonotype. CDR3 in DNA: TGTGCCAGCAGTTTATTACCCCAAAACCAAGAGACCCAGTACTTC. Translation gives CASSLLPQNQETQYF. J is TRBJ2-5 and V is TRBV27; D gene ambiguous. Germline loops: CDR1 MNHEY, CDR2 SMNVEV (reference sequence). The CDR3 runs 15 residues. Between the trimmed V and J ends, which lost 1 base and 0 bases, there was a span of 9 bases.

This rearrangement joins TRBV5-1 to TRBJ2-3; 8 bases line up with TRBD1. CDR1 and CDR2 from the germline V gene are SGHRS and YFSETQ. V was pared by 4 bases and J by 2 bases, with 6 bases of the junction left unmatched. CDR3 length: 15 amino acids. CDR3 sequence: CASSGGQVTTDTQYF. CDR3 in DNA: TGCGCCAGCAGCGGGGGACAGGTAACCACAGATACGCAGTATTTT.

In this sample, this clonotype turned up many times. CDR3 nucleotides: TGCGCCAGCAGCTCCGCGGGGGCTTTCACAGATACGCAGTATTTT. It encodes CASSSAGAFTDTQYF. The rearrangement joins TRBV5-1 to TRBJ2-3, with D perhaps TRBD2 (7 bases). The CDR3 is 15 amino acids. The ends were cut back, 3 bases at V and 2 bases at J, with 13 bases in the middle. Germline lookup yields CDR1 SGHRS and CDR2 YFSETQ.

This clonotype was recorded once. The genes are TRBV28 and TRBJ1-3; a possible D gene is TRBD1 (6 bases). V lost 6 bases and J 4 bases, leaving 19 bases between the germline ends. Germline values: CDR1 MDHEN, CDR2 SYDVKM. The CDR3 loop spans 16 amino acids. The CDR3 coding sequence is TGTGCCAGCAGGGAGAGTACAGGGTCTGGAGGAAACACCATATATTTT. This codes for CASRESTGSGGNTIYF.

J is TRBJ2-5 and V is TRBV6-2 or TRBV6-3, with D perhaps matching TRBD1 (6 bases). V lost 2 bases and J 2 bases, leaving 15 bases between the germline ends. The CDR3 length is 16 residues. Germline CDR1 reads MNHEY; CDR2 reads SVGEGT. Written as DNA, the CDR3 is TGTGCCAGCAGTTACATCCGACAGGTTACACAAGAGACCCAGTACTTC. Its protein product is CASSYIRQVTQETQYF.

This clonotype appeared many times. The genes are TRBV12-3 or TRBV12-4 and TRBJ2-7, with D possibly matching TRBD1 (6 bases). CDR3 length: 15 amino acids. Trimming stripped 5 bases from V and 0 bases from J, with 14 bases between. CDR3 DNA sequence: TGTGCCAGCAGTGTAATAGACAGGAGCTCCTACGAGCAGTACGTC. Protein product: CASSVIDRSSYEQYV.

The chain joins TRBV20-1 to TRBJ1-5, with TRBD1 identical over 7 bases. Losses at the gene ends were 0 bases for V and 5 bases for J; bases not matched to a gene: 10. Germline assignment: CDR1 DFQATT and CDR2 SNEGSKA (reference sequence). The CDR3 is made up of 16 amino acids. CDR3 in DNA: TGCAGTGCTAGAGACCCAGGGGGTGATTACGATCAGCCCCAGCATTTT. This codes for CSARDPGGDYDQPQHF.

This clonotype was observed a few times. V and J are TRBV19 and TRBJ2-3; 11 bases are shared with TRBD2. There are 16 residues in the CDR3. Trimming cost V 6 bases and J 5 bases; bases outside gene matches: 10. CDR1 and CDR2 from the germline V gene are LNHDA and SQIVND (reference sequence). CDR3 in amino acids: CASRGPGLAEGDTQYF. The CDR3 nucleotides read TGTGCCAGTAGGGGACCGGGACTAGCGGAGGGAGATACGCAGTATTTT.

This clonotype was counted only a few times. The chain links TRBV27 to TRBJ2-5; D possibly corresponds to TRBD1 (6 bases). Trimming shortened V by 5 bases and J by 5 bases, and 15 bases separated the two germline ends. CDR1 and CDR2 (germline): MNHEY, SMNVEV (reference sequence). The CDR3 has 14 amino acids. The CDR3: CASSPTGMEETQYF. CDR3 in DNA: TGTGCCAGCAGTCCAACAGGGATGGAGGAGACCCAGTACTTC.

This chain connects TRBV20-1 to TRBJ2-5, with D hard to call. Germline lookup yields CDR1 DFQATT and CDR2 SNEGSKA (reference sequence). The CDR3 runs to 13 residues. Trimming took 0 bases from V and 5 from J, leaving 10 bases between them. The CDR3 spells CSARDRVRETQYF. The CDR3 bases are TGCAGTGCTAGAGATAGGGTTCGGGAGACCCAGTACTTC.

This clonotype was seen repeatedly, ten times or more. The rearrangement uses TRBV5-1 and TRBJ2-1, with a possible D match to TRBD1 (5 bases). V lost 3 bases and J lost 5, with 12 bases in between. CDR3 length: 14 amino acids. Germline V gives CDR1 SGHRS, CDR2 YFSETQ. As DNA, the CDR3 is TGCGCCAGCAGCTGGCAGGGTGCGGACAATGAGCAGTTCTTC. This sequence encodes CASSWQGADNEQFF.

The chain employs TRBV18 and TRBJ2-3; D unresolved. The CDR3 contains 11 residues. V was clipped by 8 bases and J by 3 bases, with 6 bases between them. The germline V gene has CDR1 KGHSH and CDR2 LQKENI. CDR3 in DNA: TGTGCCAGCCGAGAGACAGATACGCAGTATTTT. The encoded protein is CASRETDTQYF.

The gene calls are TRBV11-2 and TRBJ2-5; tentatively, D is TRBD1 (6 bases). The CDR3 extends over 14 amino acids. Trimming pared 1 base from V and 3 bases from J, leaving 9 bases between. Germline V gene data show CDR1 as SGHAT and CDR2 as FQNNGV. The CDR3 coding sequence is TGTGCCAGCAGCTTAGTAGGGACAAAAGAGACCCAGTACTTC. Its translation is CASSLVGTKETQYF.

This clonotype was seen only a few times. This chain connects TRBV4-2 to TRBJ1-6, with unresolved D. Trimming cost V 0 bases and J 2 bases, with 8 bases left between them. Looked up from germline, CDR1 is LGHNA and CDR2 is YNFKEQ. The CDR3 extends over 16 amino acids. Here the CDR3 DNA reads TGTGCCAGCAGCCAAGAACGGGGAGCCTATAATTCACCCCTCCACTTT. It encodes CASSQERGAYNSPLHF.

The V call is TRBV18, the J call TRBJ2-7; maybe TRBD2 (5 bases). From germline, CDR1 is KGHSH and CDR2 LQKENI. Trimming took off 2 bases at V and 3 bases at J, with 20 bases between the two ends. The length of the CDR3 is 17 residues. The DNA for the CDR3 is TGTGCCAGCTCACCAGGCCAGGCTGAGGGCCGAAGCTACGAGCAGTACTTC. It encodes CASSPGQAEGRSYEQYF.

This clonotype was seen ten or more times. CDR3 bases: TGCGCCAGCCAACCAGCTAGCACAGATACGCAGTATTTT. Translated: CASQPASTDTQYF. This chain links TRBV5-1 with TRBJ2-3, with unresolved D. The V gene's germline CDR1 is SGHRS and CDR2 YFSETQ. Trimming stripped 7 bases from V and 0 bases from J, with 9 bases between. The CDR3 is 13 residues long.

This clonotype was recorded a few times. The genes are TRBV5-1 and TRBJ2-5; D is perhaps TRBD1 (5 bases). The CDR3 spans 14 residues. Trimming pared 4 bases from V and 1 base from J, leaving 11 bases between. CDR1 and CDR2 (germline): SGHRS, YFSETQ. CDR3 nucleotide sequence: TGCGCCAGCAGCCATGGACACCTCCAAGAGACCCAGTACTTC. Translated, it gives CASSHGHLQETQYF.

This clonotype was observed a few times. This chain links TRBV12-3 or TRBV12-4 with TRBJ2-2, with TRBD2 as a possible D gene (6 bases). CDR3 size: 14 residues. V was pared by 5 bases and J by 6 bases, with 13 bases between. CDR3 sequence (DNA): TGTGCCAGCAGTCCACGACTAGTCCCCGGGGAGCTGTTTTTT. Translated: CASSPRLVPGELFF.

The chain links TRBV10-3 to TRBJ1-1, with D perhaps matching TRBD1 (6 bases). Germline CDR1 reads ENHRY; CDR2 reads SYGVKD. The length of the CDR3 is 13 residues. Trimming removed 7 bases from V and 1 base from J, with 10 bases in between. The CDR3 here is CAITTQGNTEAFF. For the CDR3, the DNA is TGTGCCATCACCACACAGGGGAACACTGAAGCTTTCTTT.

The V gene is TRBV5-1, the J gene TRBJ2-3; maybe TRBD2 (6 bases). Germline V CDR1 and CDR2: SGHRS, YFSETQ. CDR3 size: 14 residues. The V and J ends lost 0 bases and 4 bases respectively, with 9 bases between them. The chain's CDR3 is CASSLAGEADTQYF. CDR3 DNA: TGCGCCAGCAGCTTGGCTGGGGAGGCAGATACGCAGTATTTT.

This clonotype was recorded a few times. The V call is TRBV7-2, the J call TRBJ2-7; 8 bases fit TRBD1. Germline trimming cut 4 bases from V and 4 bases from J; bases unmatched to any gene: 6. This CDR3 has 14 amino acids. CDR1 and CDR2 (germline): SGHTA, FQGNSA. CDR3 DNA sequence: TGTGCCAGCAGCTCCGGACAGGGACGTTACGAGCAGTACTTC. Amino acids: CASSSGQGRYEQYF.

The gene calls are TRBV29-1 and TRBJ1-2; TRBD1 might be the D (6 bases). The CDR3 runs to 12 residues. Between the trimmed V and J ends, which lost 7 bases and 7 bases, there was a span of 16 bases. Germline lookup yields CDR1 SQVTM and CDR2 ANQGSEA. CDR3 region: CSARGELGGYTF. In DNA, the CDR3 is TGCAGCGCCAGGGGTGAACTGGGTGGCTACACCTTC.